What follows are 24 T cell receptor beta chains derived from one specimen sequenced in a study of blood T cell repertoires in COVID-19. Only in-frame clones appear in the TCRdb table, and some are missing; sequencing was by immunoSEQ multiplex PCR. This table holds 95,000 to 150,000 clones, less than 90% found once. The sample was PBMCs or T cells enriched from blood (not recorded which). The receptors originated from a woman aged 25 to 39 who had recovered from COVID-19.

Only a few counts were recorded for this clone. The genes are TRBV2 and TRBJ1-1; 9 bases map to TRBD1. The V and J ends lost 4 bases and 12 bases, in that order; junction bases with no gene match: 6. The CDR3 extends over 12 amino acids. Germline CDR1 SNHLY, CDR2 FYNNEI. CDR3: CASSGGTGRPFF. The CDR3 nucleotides read TGTGCCAGCAGTGGGGGGACAGGGAGGCCTTTCTTT.

This chain connects TRBV18 to TRBJ2-3; a possible D gene is TRBD2 (6 bases). Trimming shortened V by 6 bases and J by 6 bases, and 16 bases separated the two germline ends. This CDR3 region has 14 residues. The germline CDR1 and CDR2 sequences are KGHSH and LQKENI. This chain's CDR3 is CASSGTGRFDTQYF. As DNA, the CDR3 is TGTGCCAGCTCCGGGACTGGACGGTTTGATACGCAGTATTTT.

The CDR3 coding sequence is TGTGCCAGTAGGGAGGAGGCTGGCAATCAGCCCCAGCATTTT. This translates into CASREEAGNQPQHF. The chain joins TRBV19 to TRBJ1-5, with no clear D. This CDR3 has 14 residues. V lost 6 bases and J lost 2, with 11 bases in between. Germline values: CDR1 LNHDA, CDR2 SQIVND (reference sequence).

V usage is TRBV24-1 and J usage is TRBJ2-6; 9 bases align to TRBD1. Losses at the gene ends were 4 bases for V and 2 bases for J; bases not matched to a gene: 2. The CDR3 has 16 amino acids. Germline assignment: CDR1 KGHDR and CDR2 SFDVKD. CDR3 loop: CATSDRTGAGANVLTF. The DNA for the CDR3 is TGTGCCACCAGTGACAGGACAGGGGCTGGGGCCAACGTCCTGACTTTC.

J is TRBJ2-7 and V is TRBV27; D not resolved. V was cut by 6 bases and J by 4 bases, with 13 bases left in between. This CDR3 spans 13 amino acids. Germline V lookup: CDR1 MNHEY, CDR2 SMNVEV (reference sequence). The CDR3, as DNA: TGTGCCAGCAGACCGGAGATTTTGTACGAGCAGTACTTC. It specifies CASRPEILYEQYF.

V usage is TRBV7-9 and J usage is TRBJ2-2, with 9 positions matching TRBD2. Germline lookup yields CDR1 SEHNR and CDR2 FQNEAQ (reference sequence). This CDR3 has 16 amino acids. V gave up 5 bases and J gave up 3 bases; unmatched junction bases: 7. The CDR3 region is CASSPLREGHTGELFF. The CDR3 DNA sequence: TGTGCCAGCAGCCCTTTGCGGGAGGGCCACACCGGGGAGCTGTTTTTT.

The chain recombines TRBV3-1 (or the pseudogene TRBV3-2) with TRBJ1-1, with TRBD1 matching over 9 bases. The CDR3 sequence is 19 residues long. CDR1 and CDR2 from the germline V gene are LGHDT and YNNKEL (reference sequence). Unmatched junction bases numbered 12, after V lost 0 bases and J lost 1 base. CDR3 nucleotides: TGTGCCAGCAGCCAAGATGGAGATGGGGGGACAGGGCAGAACACTGAAGCTTTCTTT. Translated: CASSQDGDGGTGQNTEAFF.

The J gene is TRBJ2-5, the V gene TRBV5-1, with D possibly TRBD2 on 6 matching bases. Between the trimmed V and J ends, which lost 3 bases and 5 bases, there was a span of 20 bases. CDR3 size: 16 residues. Germline CDR1 and CDR2: SGHRS and YFSETQ. The CDR3 DNA reads as TGCGCCAGCAGCTCGTTGCGGCGGGGCGCGGGGGAGACCCAGTACTTC. Translated, it gives CASSSLRRGAGETQYF. Looking up the rest from reference TRBV5-1 and TRBJ2-5 gives the full variable domain: KAGVTQTPRYLIKTRGQQVTLSCSPISGHRSVSWYQQTPGQGLQFLFEYFSETQRNKGNFPGRFSGRQFSNSRSEMNVSTLELGDSALYLCASSSLRRGAGETQYFGPGTRLLVL.

The V and J genes are TRBV7-8 and TRBJ1-5; D may be TRBD1 (6 bases). CDR3 size: 19 residues. The V end lost 2 bases, the J end lost 5 bases, and 25 bases lay between the germline ends. Germline V gene lookup returns CDR1 SGHVS and CDR2 FQNEAQ. The CDR3 sequence: CASSLKRGGTRNWDQPQHF. CDR3 DNA sequence: TGTGCCAGCAGCTTAAAACGAGGGGGTACAAGGAACTGGGATCAGCCCCAGCATTTT.

The J gene is TRBJ2-3, the V gene TRBV2; D might be TRBD2 (6 bases). Germline loops: CDR1 SNHLY, CDR2 FYNNEI. V gave up 8 bases and J gave up 6 bases, with 18 bases separating them. The CDR3 has 14 amino acids. The CDR3 nucleotides read TGTGCCAGCCAACTGACTAGGGTGAGGGATACGCAGTATTTT. Protein: CASQLTRVRDTQYF.

The V and J genes are TRBV5-8 and TRBJ1-5, with D possibly matching TRBD1 (5 bases). Germline CDR1 reads SGHTS; CDR2 reads YDEGEE. Deletions cut 0 bases from V and 7 bases from J, with 11 bases between. The CDR3 totals 14 residues. CDR3 DNA: TGTGCCAGCAGCTTGGATCAGGGAGGCCAGCCCCAGCATTTT. Protein: CASSLDQGGQPQHF.

This rearrangement joins TRBV27 to TRBJ2-3, with a weak D call TRBD1 (6 bases). CDR1 and CDR2 from the germline V gene are MNHEY and SMNVEV (reference sequence). This CDR3 comprises 18 residues. Trimming left V 2 bases short and J 2 bases short, with 20 bases between. CDR3 DNA: TGTGCCAGCAGTTTAGACACCGGGACACTGTTTGTCACAGATACGCAGTATTTT. Translating gives CASSLDTGTLFVTDTQYF.

The chain combines TRBV20-1 with TRBJ2-3; D unresolved. V was pared by 8 bases and J by 2 bases, with 8 bases between. The germline V gene encodes CDR1 DFQATT and CDR2 SNEGSKA (reference sequence). The CDR3 is 11 amino acids. The CDR3 region is CSSYNTDTQYF. CDR3 DNA: TGCAGTTCCTATAACACAGATACGCAGTATTTT.

This chain joins TRBV4-2 and TRBJ2-7; TRBD1 might be the D (6 bases). CDR3 size: 14 residues. The germline gives CDR1 LGHNA, CDR2 YNFKEQ. Trimming pared 3 bases from V and 4 bases from J, leaving 13 bases between. The CDR3 loop is CASSQITGIYEQYF. CDR3 sequence (DNA): TGTGCCAGCAGCCAGATAACAGGGATTTACGAGCAGTACTTC.

J is TRBJ1-3 and V is TRBV18, with TRBD1 matching over 8 bases. CDR1 and CDR2 (germline): KGHSH, LQKENI. This CDR3 spans 15 amino acids. The V and J ends lost 7 bases and 4 bases, in that order; junction bases with no gene match: 9. CDR3 amino acids: CASLKDRATGNTIYF. The CDR3 DNA sequence: TGTGCCAGCTTAAAGGACAGGGCAACGGGAAACACCATATATTTT.

In DNA, the CDR3 is TGTGCCAGCAGTTTATGGGTTAACAGGGACGACTCCGCCCAGTACTTC. Amino acid sequence: CASSLWVNRDDSAQYF. The chain links TRBV27 to TRBJ2-5; maybe TRBD1 (6 bases). The germline CDR1 and CDR2 sequences are MNHEY and SMNVEV (reference sequence). The CDR3 sequence is 16 residues long. The V end lost 1 base, the J end lost 9 bases, and 21 bases lay between the germline ends.

The gene calls are TRBV5-1 and TRBJ1-3; tentative D call: TRBD1 (6 bases). CDR3 size: 16 residues. Germline V gene data show CDR1 as SGHRS and CDR2 as YFSETQ. V was shortened by 2 bases and J by 3 bases, with 15 bases between the two germline ends. The CDR3 DNA reads TGCGCCAGCAGCTTAGTGCCAGGGGATGGTGGAAACACCATATATTTT. Translation: CASSLVPGDGGNTIYF.

The chain couples TRBV28 to TRBJ1-2; the D gene is possibly TRBD1 (6 bases). The CDR3 sequence is 15 residues long. V lost 4 bases and J 5 bases, leaving 17 bases between the germline ends. Germline loops: CDR1 MDHEN, CDR2 SYDVKM. Here the CDR3 DNA reads TGTGCCAGCAGTTCCCCTAAACAGGGCGTTTATGGCTACACCTTC. Translating gives CASSSPKQGVYGYTF.

This clone was seen once. This chain joins TRBV10-3 and TRBJ1-6; TRBD1 matches at 8 bases. Germline trimming cut 1 base from V and 10 bases from J; bases unmatched to any gene: 6. The CDR3 runs 15 residues. Germline V CDR1 and CDR2: ENHRY, SYGVKD. The chain's CDR3 is CAISELDRGRSPLHF. Here the CDR3 DNA reads TGTGCCATCAGTGAGTTAGACAGGGGACGGTCACCCCTCCACTTT.

V and J are TRBV7-2 and TRBJ1-2, with 12 nucleotides matching TRBD1. The CDR3 has 18 amino acids. Germline CDR1 and CDR2: SGHTA and FQGNSA. J was trimmed by 4 bases and V by 1 base; bases with no gene match: 10. The CDR3 here is CASSLGRGQGAHSYGYTF. The CDR3 DNA sequence: TGTGCCAGCAGCTTAGGGAGGGGACAGGGGGCGCATAGCTATGGCTACACCTTC.

The V and J genes are TRBV25-1 and TRBJ2-1; 9 bases agree with TRBD2. Germline V gives CDR1 MGHDK, CDR2 SYGVNS. V dropped 6 bases and J dropped 0; count of bases not matched to a gene: 3. The CDR3 length is 15 residues. The CDR3 coding sequence is TGTGCCAGCAGGGCGGGGGGGGCCTCCTACAATGAGCAGTTCTTC. This sequence encodes CASRAGGASYNEQFF. Full variable domain (missing parts from reference TRBV25-1 and TRBJ2-1): EADIYQTPRYLVIGTGKKITLECSQTMGHDKMYWYQQDPGMELHLIHYSYGVNSTEKGDLSSESTVSRIRTEHFPLTLESARPSHTSQYLCASRAGGASYNEQFFGPGTRLTVL.

The chain recombines TRBV18 with TRBJ2-5; 11 bases line up with TRBD2. CDR3 length: 14 amino acids. V shed 4 bases and J 4 bases; nucleotides not matched to a gene: 2. Germline CDR1 is KGHSH and CDR2 is LQKENI. Here the CDR3 reads CASSLAGGPETQYF. In DNA, the CDR3 is TGTGCCAGCTCACTAGCGGGAGGGCCAGAGACCCAGTACTTC.

The chain carries TRBV4-2 and TRBJ2-2; 12 nucleotides align to TRBD2. The CDR3 extends over 20 amino acids. Trimming removed 0 bases from V and 1 base from J; junction bases left unmatched: 9. The germline CDR1 and CDR2 sequences are LGHNA and YNFKEQ. The CDR3 DNA reads as TGTGCCAGCAGCCAAGATGGTCTAGCGGGAGGGCCCATGAACACCGGGGAGCTGTTTTTT. Residues: CASSQDGLAGGPMNTGELFF.

The rearrangement joins TRBV3-1 (or the pseudogene TRBV3-2) to TRBJ2-2, with 8 bases fitting TRBD1. The CDR3 is 15 amino acids. Per the germline V gene, CDR1 is LGHDT and CDR2 is YNNKEL (reference sequence). Losses at the gene ends were 4 bases for V and 3 bases for J; bases not matched to a gene: 4. The CDR3 region is CASSLTGGDTGELFF. CDR3 nucleotides: TGTGCCAGCAGCCTTACAGGGGGAGACACCGGGGAGCTGTTTTTT.